This TCR beta chain was captured by sequencing in a study of technical replicates of blood from several donors. Produced via immunoSEQ multiplex PCR; TCRdb's table is partial and in-frame only. The sample lists tens of thousands of clones, around 94% occurring once. The CDR3 extends over 13 amino acids. The V end lost 1 base, the J end lost 4 bases, and 8 bases lay between the germline ends. The germline gives CDR1 SGHTS, CDR2 YDEGEE. V usage is TRBV5-8 and J usage is TRBJ1-1, with unresolved D. The source of this sequence is a human donor in good health. Sequencing used T cells isolated from PBMCs. The CDR3 region is CASSLQVSTEAFF. The CDR3 region has the DNA TGTGCCAGCAGCTTGCAGGTTAGCACTGAAGCTTTCTTT. Supplemented by reference TRBV5-8 and TRBJ1-1, the full variable domain reads EAGVTQSPTHLIKTRGQQATLRCSPISGHTSVYWYQQALGLGLQFLLWYDEGEERNRGNFPPRFSGRQFPNYSSELNVNALELEDSALYLCASSLQVSTEAFFGQGTRLTVV.